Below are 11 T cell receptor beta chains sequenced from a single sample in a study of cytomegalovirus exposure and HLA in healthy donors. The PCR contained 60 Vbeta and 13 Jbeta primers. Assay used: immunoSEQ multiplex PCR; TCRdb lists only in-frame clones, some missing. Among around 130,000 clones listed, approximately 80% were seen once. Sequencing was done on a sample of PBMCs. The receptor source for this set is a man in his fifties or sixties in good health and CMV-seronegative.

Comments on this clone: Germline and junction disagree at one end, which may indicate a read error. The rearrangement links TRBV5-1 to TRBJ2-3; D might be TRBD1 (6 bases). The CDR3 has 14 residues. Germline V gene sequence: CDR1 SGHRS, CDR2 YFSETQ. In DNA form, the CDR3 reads TGTGCCAGCAGCAGGGAACAGGGATCAGATACGCAGTATTTT. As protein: CASSREQGSDTQYF.

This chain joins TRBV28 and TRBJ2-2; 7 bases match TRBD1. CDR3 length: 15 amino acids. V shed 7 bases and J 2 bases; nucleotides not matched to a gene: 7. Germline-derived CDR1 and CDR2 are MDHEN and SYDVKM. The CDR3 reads CASNPTGINTGELFF. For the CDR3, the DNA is TGTGCCAGCAACCCGACAGGGATCAACACCGGGGAGCTGTTTTTT.

This CDR3 reads CAWNKGATRPEKLFF. CDR3 sequence (DNA): TGTGCCTGGAACAAGGGGGCCACTCGCCCAGAAAAACTGTTTTTT. The V gene is TRBV30, the J gene TRBJ1-4; 7 bases fit TRBD1. This CDR3 has 15 amino acids. Germline CDR1 reads GTSNPN; CDR2 reads SVGIG (reference sequence). The V segment lost 4 bases and the J segment 8 bases; nucleotides outside the gene matches: 13.

This chain's CDR3 is CASSAEADTQYF. For the CDR3, the DNA is TGTGCCAGCAGTGCTGAGGCAGATACGCAGTATTTT. V gene TRBV6-1 combines with J gene TRBJ2-3; D remains unclear. CDR3 size: 12 residues. The germline CDR1 and CDR2 sequences are MNHNS and SASEGT. Trimming cost V 4 bases and J 4 bases, with 6 bases left between them.

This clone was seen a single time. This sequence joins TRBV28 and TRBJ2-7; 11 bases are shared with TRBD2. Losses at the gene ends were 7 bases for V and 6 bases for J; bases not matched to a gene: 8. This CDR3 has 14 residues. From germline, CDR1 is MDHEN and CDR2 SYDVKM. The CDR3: CASTSGGTSGEQYF. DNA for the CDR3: TGTGCCAGCACCTCAGGGGGGACTAGCGGCGAGCAGTACTTC.

The CDR3 protein is CASSQVANYEQYF. The CDR3 DNA sequence: TGTGCCAGCAGCCAAGTGGCCAACTACGAGCAGTACTTC. The V call is TRBV14, the J call TRBJ2-7, with D unclear. This CDR3 has 13 residues. In germline, CDR1 is SGHDN, CDR2 FVKESK. Between the trimmed V and J ends, which lost 1 base and 3 bases, there was a span of 7 bases.

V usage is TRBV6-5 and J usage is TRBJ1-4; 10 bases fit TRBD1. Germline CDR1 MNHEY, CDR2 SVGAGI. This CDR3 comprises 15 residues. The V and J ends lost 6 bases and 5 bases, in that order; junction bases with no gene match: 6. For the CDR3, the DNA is TGTGCCAGCAGGCGGGACAGGGGCCCGAATGAAAAACTGTTTTTT. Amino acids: CASRRDRGPNEKLFF.

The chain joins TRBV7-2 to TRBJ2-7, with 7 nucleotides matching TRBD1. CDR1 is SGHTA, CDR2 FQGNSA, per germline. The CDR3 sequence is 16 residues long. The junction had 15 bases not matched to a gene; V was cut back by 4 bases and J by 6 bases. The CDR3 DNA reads TGTGCCAGCAGCTCTACCTTGGGAGCAGGGGGTGGCGAGCAGTACTTC. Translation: CASSSTLGAGGGEQYF.

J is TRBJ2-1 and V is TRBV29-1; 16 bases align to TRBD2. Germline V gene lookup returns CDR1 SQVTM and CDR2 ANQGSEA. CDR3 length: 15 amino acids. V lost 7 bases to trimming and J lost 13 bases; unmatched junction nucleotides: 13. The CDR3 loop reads CSAAPGTSGRASQFF. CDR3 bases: TGCAGCGCGGCCCCAGGGACTAGCGGGAGGGCCTCCCAGTTCTTC.

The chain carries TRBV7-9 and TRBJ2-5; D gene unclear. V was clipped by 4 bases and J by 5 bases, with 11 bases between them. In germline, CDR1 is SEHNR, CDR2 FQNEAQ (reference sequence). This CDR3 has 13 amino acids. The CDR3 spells CASSSAVAETQYF. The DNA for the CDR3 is TGTGCCAGCAGCTCGGCTGTAGCTGAGACCCAGTACTTC.

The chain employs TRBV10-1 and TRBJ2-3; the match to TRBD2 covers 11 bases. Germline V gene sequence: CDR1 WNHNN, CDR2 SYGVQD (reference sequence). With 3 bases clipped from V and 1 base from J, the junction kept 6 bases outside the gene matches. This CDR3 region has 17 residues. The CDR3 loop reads CASSDFGTSGRTDTQYF. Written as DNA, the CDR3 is TGCGCCAGCAGTGATTTTGGGACTAGCGGACGCACAGATACGCAGTATTTT.